The clone carrying this T cell receptor (beta chain) is a singleton in its sample. As yet, its antigen is unknown. Assay used: immunoSEQ multiplex PCR; TCRdb lists only in-frame clones, some missing. The sample includes 900,000 to 1,200,000 clones, approximately 80% seen only once; the top ten take roughly 0.57%. The data derive from a study of shared clonotypes between healthy human individuals. Study-level results: Naive subsets typically showed greater estimated richness than memory subsets. Collection of samples was limited to blood; tissue repertoires likely differ.

Germline V CDR1 and CDR2: SGHRS, YFSETQ. This CDR3 is built from 15 residues. Between the trimmed V and J ends, which lost 4 bases and 1 base, there was a span of 14 bases. The sample comprised memory CD4+ T cells from PBMCs. Subset indicated: CD45RA-negative fraction. This chain uses TRBV5-1 with TRBJ1-1; D possibly corresponds to TRBD1 (6 bases). The sequence was obtained from a man aged 18 to 29 in good health. Some clones in this sample may be carry-over from other donors' samples. CDR3: CASSPTGQRNTEAFF. The DNA of the CDR3 is TGCGCCAGCAGCCCTACCGGACAGAGGAACACTGAAGCTTTCTTT.